The clone carrying this T cell receptor (beta chain) was seen many times. V shed 2 bases, J shed 4 bases, and the junction held 7 bases outside the gene matches. Germline-derived CDR1 and CDR2 are SGHRS and YFSETQ. The CDR3 is 15 amino acids. These data belong to a study of early T cells in non-severe SARS-CoV-2 infection. TCRdb reanalysed the 5' RACE reads using MiXCR and keeps one entry per CDR3 protein. The sample shows around 28,000 distinct CDR3 sequences, 4% to 5.5% of them seen only once. The receptor comes from an adult who was a healthcare worker with PCR-confirmed SARS-CoV-2 infection or an uninfected control (not recorded which). Material for sequencing was whole blood. The V gene is TRBV5-1, the J gene TRBJ2-3, with 7 bases that match TRBD2. The CDR3 region has the DNA TGCGCCAGCAGCTTTTCTCCACGGGGGGCAGATACGCAGTATTTT. It yields the protein CASSFSPRGADTQYF.